A selection of T cell receptor beta chains follows, all from one sample in a study of blood T cell repertoires in COVID-19. The method was immunoSEQ multiplex PCR; TCRdb's version includes in-frame clones alone and lacks a portion of them. In the table there are 500,000 or so clones, 87% of which are singletons. Sequencing was done on a sample of PBMCs or T cells enriched from blood (not recorded which). Every receptor here comes from a woman aged 18-29 years who had recovered from COVID-19. CDR3s include the opening cysteine and the closing phenylalanine or tryptophan. Expanded clones are given a class, and other clones once, few, many or no size at all.

CDR3 protein: CASSMYGPEGTEAFF
J gene: TRBJ1-1
clone size: -
V gene: TRBV19

CDR3 protein: CASSVEGTASSGNTIYF
J gene: TRBJ1-3
clone size: once
V gene: TRBV5-1

CDR3 protein: CASSLALAGGAGYTF
J gene: TRBJ1-2
clone size: -
V gene: TRBV7-2

CDR3 protein: CASSSGGGFLSGNTIYF
J gene: TRBJ1-3
clone size: -
V gene: TRBV5-1

CDR3 protein: CASSPGITNEQFF
J gene: TRBJ2-1
clone size: -
V gene: TRBV5-1

CDR3 protein: CASSSPPLDTQYF
J gene: TRBJ2-3
clone size: -
V gene: TRBV5-1

CDR3 protein: CASSGSGLLYNEQFF
J gene: TRBJ2-1
clone size: -
V gene: TRBV11-3

CDR3 protein: CASSQAVTVYEQYF
J gene: TRBJ2-7
clone size: few
V gene: TRBV3-1/TRBV3-2

CDR3 protein: CASSRDRGIINEQFF
J gene: TRBJ2-1
clone size: -
V gene: TRBV7-2

CDR3 protein: CASSFGQGNSPLHF
J gene: TRBJ1-6
clone size: -
V gene: TRBV7-9

CDR3 protein: CAWARGANVLTF
J gene: TRBJ2-6
clone size: -
V gene: TRBV30

CDR3 protein: CASTRNSGGQTDTQYF
J gene: TRBJ2-3
clone size: -
V gene: TRBV3-1/TRBV3-2

CDR3 protein: CASSSTGSTYNEQFF
J gene: TRBJ2-1
clone size: -
V gene: TRBV2

CDR3 protein: CASSEIVGAEAFF
J gene: TRBJ1-1
clone size: -
V gene: TRBV19

CDR3 protein: CASSWGLVNTEAFF
J gene: TRBJ1-1
clone size: -
V gene: TRBV7-9

CDR3 protein: CASSFGGTETQYF
J gene: TRBJ2-5
clone size: -
V gene: TRBV27

CDR3 protein: CASSYGGGSEAFF
J gene: TRBJ1-1
clone size: -
V gene: TRBV7-9

CDR3 protein: CASSSRQIYNSPLHF
J gene: TRBJ1-6
clone size: -
V gene: TRBV28

CDR3 protein: CASSFTGEAFF
J gene: TRBJ1-1
clone size: -
V gene: TRBV11-1

CDR3 protein: CAKERVYNEQFF
J gene: TRBJ2-1
clone size: once
V gene: TRBV3-1/TRBV3-2

CDR3 protein: CASSRSGSYNSPLHF
J gene: TRBJ1-6
clone size: -
V gene: TRBV5-1

CDR3 protein: CASLIGHYEQYF
J gene: TRBJ2-7
clone size: few
V gene: TRBV27

CDR3 protein: CASSKVGVPVNTEAFF
J gene: TRBJ1-1
clone size: -
V gene: TRBV19

CDR3 protein: CASSRGQRGTGELFF
J gene: TRBJ2-2
clone size: -
V gene: TRBV18

CDR3 protein: CAFDSPPLHF
J gene: TRBJ1-6
clone size: once
V gene: TRBV30

CDR3 protein: CASSQEEITYEQYF
J gene: TRBJ2-7
clone size: once
V gene: TRBV4-1

CDR3 protein: CACLRRTEAFF
J gene: TRBJ1-1
clone size: few
V gene: TRBV30

CDR3 protein: CASSEADRNQPQHF
J gene: TRBJ1-5
clone size: -
V gene: TRBV2

CDR3 protein: CASSPQGISGNTIYF
J gene: TRBJ1-3
clone size: few
V gene: TRBV5-1

CDR3 protein: CASGSHQGTGIGFGWPQHF
J gene: TRBJ1-5
clone size: few
V gene: TRBV12-5

CDR3 protein: CASSMRASGGGAGELFF
J gene: TRBJ2-2
clone size: -
V gene: TRBV19

CDR3 protein: CASSWDRGAWALGETQYF
J gene: TRBJ2-5
clone size: once
V gene: TRBV7-9

CDR3 protein: CASSSGTAQDTQYF
J gene: TRBJ2-3
clone size: -
V gene: TRBV5-1

CDR3 protein: CASSRKEGANYGYTF
J gene: TRBJ1-2
clone size: -
V gene: TRBV4-1

CDR3 protein: CASSQVMGGGSTDTQYF
J gene: TRBJ2-3
clone size: -
V gene: TRBV4-2

CDR3 protein: CASTRDFYGYTF
J gene: TRBJ1-2
clone size: -
V gene: TRBV12-3/TRBV12-4

CDR3 protein: CASSYSTGRQQFF
J gene: TRBJ2-1
clone size: -
V gene: TRBV6-5

CDR3 protein: CASSDLPGDEQYF
J gene: TRBJ2-7
clone size: once
V gene: TRBV9

CDR3 protein: CASSDPGGWTNEKLFF
J gene: TRBJ1-4
clone size: -
V gene: TRBV6-1

CDR3 protein: CSVTPDRDTGELFF
J gene: TRBJ2-2
clone size: once
V gene: TRBV29-1

CDR3 protein: CASSPWTGPPNYGYTF
J gene: TRBJ1-2
clone size: -
V gene: TRBV7-6

CDR3 protein: CASNREQTRGEKLFF
J gene: TRBJ1-4
clone size: few
V gene: TRBV19

CDR3 protein: CASTSNRGTEAFF
J gene: TRBJ1-1
clone size: -
V gene: TRBV27

CDR3 protein: CASSLAETAASYGYTF
J gene: TRBJ1-2
clone size: -
V gene: TRBV7-9

CDR3 protein: CASSLDSALTYEQYF
J gene: TRBJ2-7
clone size: -
V gene: TRBV7-9

CDR3 protein: CASSPGKTPSTDTQYF
J gene: TRBJ2-3
clone size: -
V gene: TRBV23-1

CDR3 protein: CASSYRGGTEAFF
J gene: TRBJ1-1
clone size: -
V gene: TRBV3-1/TRBV3-2

CDR3 protein: CASSGRTGLDSNQPQHF
J gene: TRBJ1-5
clone size: once
V gene: TRBV2

CDR3 protein: CASSLSDGRNTEAFF
J gene: TRBJ1-1
clone size: -
V gene: TRBV5-1

CDR3 protein: CASSLEAGRDTEAFF
J gene: TRBJ1-1
clone size: -
V gene: TRBV5-1

CDR3 protein: CAWSVTMDSGYTF
J gene: TRBJ1-2
clone size: -
V gene: TRBV30

CDR3 protein: CASHPGQVIEAFF
J gene: TRBJ1-1
clone size: -
V gene: TRBV28